One and the same sample provided the 3 T cell receptor beta chains below, sequenced in a study of cytomegalovirus exposure and HLA in healthy donors (dated by TCRdb to the late 2010s). Receptor libraries were prepared by the immunoSEQ multiplex PCR assay. A mixture of 60 forward primers for TCR Vbeta segments and 13 reverse primers for TCR Jbeta segments was used in the multiplex PCR. Drawn from immuneACCESS, this table holds only the in-frame rearrangements with V and J called that TCRdb kept. Clones are partly lost; checked studies trace under half to an unresolved V gene and leave the rest unexplained. This sample gives 150,000 to 200,000 clones in total; about four fifths of them show up just once. The ten top clones hold nearly 8.5% of the sample. The material sequenced was PBMCs. The receptors come from a male donor in good health and CMV-seropositive.

This clone was found a few times. V usage is TRBV10-2 and J usage is TRBJ2-7, with 8 nucleotides matching TRBD1. CDR3 size: 14 residues. Germline V gene lookup returns CDR1 WSHSY and CDR2 SAAADI. The V gene end was trimmed by 2 bases and the J gene end by 7 bases; junction bases not matched to a gene: 7. The CDR3 coding sequence is TGCGCCAGCAGTGAGCTGGGACAGGCGGGGGAGCAGTACTTC. This encodes CASSELGQAGEQYF.

This rearrangement joins TRBV28 to TRBJ1-2; 7 bases fit TRBD1. With 3 bases clipped from V and 2 bases from J, the junction kept 3 bases outside the gene matches. Germline V gene data show CDR1 as MDHEN and CDR2 as SYDVKM. The CDR3 is made up of 14 amino acids. In nucleotides, the CDR3 is TGTGCCAGCAGTTTGGGGACAGCCAACTATGGCTACACCTTC. As protein: CASSLGTANYGYTF.

V usage is TRBV30 and J usage is TRBJ2-5, with a tentative D call TRBD1 (6 bases). Trimming took 2 bases from V and 5 from J, leaving 12 bases between them. The length of the CDR3 is 13 residues. CDR1 GTSNPN and CDR2 SVGIG come from the germline V gene (reference sequence). The DNA for the CDR3 is TGTGCCTGGAGTCAACAGGGAAGGGAGACCCAGTACTTC. Protein: CAWSQQGRETQYF.